This T cell receptor (beta chain) emerged from a study of cytomegalovirus exposure and HLA in healthy donors. In the study overall: According to later analysis, the same platform produced the 120 validation and several hundred first-cohort repertoires.

Some clones are missing from TCRdb's copy, which holds only in-frame ones; the method was immunoSEQ multiplex PCR. The repertoire holds some 170,000 clones, 84% seen once, with roughly 10% in the top ten. Losses at the gene ends were 0 bases for V and 8 bases for J; bases not matched to a gene: 6. The CDR3 loop spans 15 amino acids. Germline CDR1 and CDR2: SGHTA and FQGNSA. Sequenced: PBMCs. This TCR was sampled from a man aged 25-40 years in good health and CMV-seropositive. The chain uses TRBV7-2 and TRBJ2-1; 8 bases match TRBD2. CDR3 sequence (DNA): TGTGCCAGCAGCTTAGCGGGACTAGTTCTGCATGAGCAGTTCTTC. Its translation is CASSLAGLVLHEQFF.